The next 5 T cell receptor beta chains were all read from a single sample in a study of blood T cells in healthy people across ages. Using a J-beta primer mix together with a sample-barcoded 5' primer, a second PCR was run for about 7 to 12 cycles. MiXCR was run by TCRdb on the 5' RACE reads, yielding one entry per CDR3 protein. The data show about 780,000 distinct CDR3 sequences, under 80% seen once. Sample: blood. Receptor source: a man aged 30-40 years in good health.

The chain combines TRBV7-2 with TRBJ2-1; D possibly corresponds to TRBD2 (5 bases). CDR3 length: 17 amino acids. Trimming removed 0 bases at V and 5 bases at J, with 17 bases between. Germline V gene lookup returns CDR1 SGHTA and CDR2 FQGNSA. The CDR3 is CASSLASASPFDNEQFF. As DNA, the CDR3 is TGTGCCAGCAGCTTAGCATCGGCTAGCCCGTTTGACAATGAGCAGTTCTTC.

This clonotype was seen only once. This sequence joins TRBV7-2 and TRBJ2-4; possibly TRBD1 or TRBD2 for D (5 bases each). The J call may not be correct, given that the DNA end is closer to TRBJ2-5. Germline values: CDR1 SGHTA, CDR2 FQGNSA. The CDR3 has 15 residues. CDR3 in DNA: TGTGCCAGCACCCCTGGGGGTGACAGCACCGAGACCCAGTACTTC. This sequence encodes CASTPGGDSTETQYF.

The chain combines TRBV6-6 with TRBJ2-3, with D perhaps matching TRBD2 (6 bases). The CDR3 covers 15 residues. Trimming shortened V by 6 bases and J by 4 bases, and 17 bases separated the two germline ends. Per germline, CDR1 MNHNY and CDR2 SVGAGI (reference sequence). CDR3 protein: CASRLGSGGADTQYF. DNA for the CDR3: TGTGCCAGCAGGCTAGGATCGGGCGGGGCAGATACGCAGTATTTT.

The chain uses TRBV21-1 and TRBJ2-5; the D call TRBD1 from the table was never checked on the DNA. TRBV21-1 is deemed a pseudogene. CDR3 length: 16 residues. DNA of the CDR3: TGTGCCAGCAGTATTCCGGGACACCTGTACCAAGAGACCCAGTACTTC. Residues: CASSIPGHLYQETQYF.

The chain links TRBV20-1 to TRBJ2-1, with D uncertain. From germline, CDR1 is DFQATT and CDR2 SNEGSKA (reference sequence). The CDR3 runs 15 residues. The V end lost 0 bases, the J end lost 0 bases, and 9 bases lay between the germline ends. This CDR3 reads CSARDARSSYNEQFF. The CDR3, as DNA: TGCAGTGCTAGAGACGCCCGGAGCTCCTACAATGAGCAGTTCTTC.